These 25 T cell receptor beta chains came from one sample sequenced in a study of identical twins. TCRdb recomputed calls from the 5' RACE reads with MiXCR, one row per CDR3 protein. The data contain approximately 470,000 distinct CDR3 sequences, around 14% of them singletons. These data also formed part of another study, on yellow fever vaccine responses in identical twins.

Sequencing input: CD4+ T cells sorted from blood. The receptors originated from a woman aged 18-35 years in good health.

J is TRBJ2-2 and V is TRBV7-2; the D is unclear. The CDR3 consists of 14 residues. The V gene lost 5 bases and the J gene lost 6 bases, with 13 bases spanning the gap. CDR1 is SGHTA and CDR2 is FQGNSA in the germline V gene. Here the CDR3 DNA reads TGTGCCAGCAGCCAGGACCGAGGACCCGGGGAGCTGTTTTTT. Encoded protein: CASSQDRGPGELFF.

V is TRBV28 and J is TRBJ1-6, with a weak D call TRBD1 (5 bases). Germline V CDR1 and CDR2: MDHEN, SYDVKM. Trimming took off 1 base at V and 5 bases at J, with 15 bases between the two ends. The CDR3 spans 17 residues. CDR3 loop: CASSLLWRQGDNSPLHF. The CDR3 nucleotides read TGTGCCAGCAGTTTATTATGGCGGCAGGGCGATAATTCACCCCTCCACTTT.

The gene calls are TRBV6-1 and TRBJ1-1; possible D gene TRBD1, 5 bases. This CDR3 is 13 amino acids long. Germline CDR1 MNHNS, CDR2 SASEGT. The V end lost 3 bases, the J end lost 4 bases, and 9 bases lay between the germline ends. This CDR3 is CASSDPGGTEAFF. The CDR3 DNA follows: TGTGCCAGCAGTGACCCGGGGGGCACTGAAGCTTTCTTT.

This chain connects TRBV7-2 to TRBJ2-5; 10 positions agree with TRBD2. Unmatched junction bases numbered 11, after V lost 5 bases and J lost 5 bases. This CDR3 comprises 16 residues. Germline CDR1 SGHTA, CDR2 FQGNSA. CDR3 nucleotide sequence: TGTGCCAGCAGCCGGGGAAGGACTAGCGGCCAGGAGACCCAGTACTTC. This codes for CASSRGRTSGQETQYF.

V gene TRBV3-1 combines with J gene TRBJ1-2; a possible D gene is TRBD1 (5 bases). Trimming took 1 base from V and 8 from J, leaving 11 bases between them. Per the germline V gene, CDR1 is LGHDT and CDR2 is YNNKEL (reference sequence). The CDR3 runs to 13 residues. The CDR3 here is CASSQGGLLGYTF. The CDR3 DNA reads as TGTGCCAGCAGCCAAGGGGGACTCCTCGGCTACACCTTC.

The V call is TRBV4-1, the J call TRBJ2-4; 10 nucleotides agree with TRBD1. Germline loops: CDR1 MGHRA, CDR2 YSYEKL. CDR3 size: 16 residues. V lost 1 base and J lost 6; bases outside the gene matches: 6. The CDR3 sequence: CASSQVGDRGGNIQYF. The CDR3 DNA is TGCGCCAGCAGCCAAGTGGGGGACAGGGGAGGAAACATTCAGTACTTC.

The chain carries TRBV11-2 and TRBJ2-7, with TRBD1 matching over 8 bases. Germline trimming cut 1 base from V and 4 bases from J; bases unmatched to any gene: 6. The CDR3 covers 15 residues. Germline CDR1 and CDR2: SGHAT and FQNNGV. CDR3 amino acids: CASSLAGTGLYEQYF. CDR3 in DNA: TGTGCCAGCAGCTTAGCCGGGACAGGTTTGTACGAGCAGTACTTC.

This clonotype was found a few times. The chain carries TRBV7-2 and TRBJ2-3; 10 nucleotides line up with TRBD2. The germline V gene encodes CDR1 SGHTA and CDR2 FQGNSA. Trimming removed 2 bases from V and 4 bases from J; junction bases left unmatched: 3. CDR3 length: 15 residues. The chain's CDR3 is CASSLSGRAADTQYF. The CDR3 DNA follows: TGTGCCAGCAGCTTAAGCGGGAGGGCCGCAGATACGCAGTATTTT.

The chain combines TRBV7-9 with TRBJ2-3; 8 bases agree with TRBD2. This CDR3 has 15 amino acids. Trimming removed 7 bases from V and 2 bases from J; junction bases left unmatched: 8. Germline CDR1 reads SEHNR; CDR2 reads FQNEAQ (reference sequence). The CDR3, as DNA: TGTGCCAGCACGGGGGGTAGCGGGACCACAGATACGCAGTATTTT. Translation: CASTGGSGTTDTQYF.

V gene TRBV18 combines with J gene TRBJ2-5, with TRBD2 matching over 9 bases. The CDR3 has 17 amino acids. From germline, CDR1 is KGHSH and CDR2 LQKENI. V lost 2 bases to trimming and J lost 5 bases; unmatched junction nucleotides: 12. The CDR3, as DNA: TGTGCCAGCTCACCATTGCGACTAGCGGCTATTGTGGAGACCCAGTACTTC. Its translation is CASSPLRLAAIVETQYF.

This clonotype has just a few counts. The chain links TRBV11-2 to TRBJ1-6; possible D gene TRBD1, 5 bases. V lost 0 bases and J lost 7, with 10 bases in between. The germline gives CDR1 SGHAT, CDR2 FQNNGV. There are 15 residues in the CDR3. The CDR3 nucleotides are TGTGCCAGCAGCTTAGAGGGAGGGGTCAATTCACCCCTCCACTTT. Protein product: CASSLEGGVNSPLHF.

This clonotype was counted at least ten times. The V gene is TRBV20-1, the J gene TRBJ2-4; tentatively, D is TRBD1 or TRBD2 (5 bases each). CDR3 length: 15 residues. Germline V gene data show CDR1 as DFQATT and CDR2 as SNEGSKA (reference sequence). The V end was cut by 0 bases, the J end by 5 bases, with 14 bases between. The CDR3 DNA sequence: TGCAGTGCTAGAGACGGGGCAGGGAAACAAAACATTCAGTACTTC. Translation: CSARDGAGKQNIQYF.

The chain recombines TRBV7-2 with TRBJ1-2, with D perhaps matching TRBD1 (5 bases). CDR1 and CDR2 (germline): SGHTA, FQGNSA. Trimming took off 5 bases at V and 5 bases at J, with 12 bases between the two ends. CDR3 length: 13 residues. CDR3 nucleotide sequence: TGTGCCAGCAGCGTAGAAGGGGCGTATGGCTACACCTTC. This codes for CASSVEGAYGYTF.

A few counts support this clonotype. The V gene is TRBV3-1, the J gene TRBJ2-7, with TRBD1 identical over 8 bases. J gave up 6 bases and V 4 bases, and 8 bases lay outside the gene matches. The V gene's germline CDR1 is LGHDT and CDR2 YNNKEL (reference sequence). CDR3 size: 14 residues. This CDR3 is CASSPKGQGGEQYF. The CDR3 nucleotides are TGTGCCAGCAGCCCGAAAGGACAGGGAGGCGAGCAGTACTTC.

The CDR3 sequence: CASSLAETGIYGYTF. For the CDR3, the DNA is TGTGCCAGCAGCTTAGCGGAGACAGGCATCTATGGCTACACCTTC. This chain uses TRBV7-8 with TRBJ1-2; possibly TRBD1 for D (6 bases). Between the trimmed V and J ends, which lost 0 bases and 4 bases, there was a span of 12 bases. Germline values: CDR1 SGHVS, CDR2 FQNEAQ. CDR3 length: 15 residues.

The chain couples TRBV4-2 to TRBJ2-7; TRBD2 aligns across 7 bases. The CDR3 spans 16 residues. Germline CDR1 LGHNA, CDR2 YNFKEQ. Losses at the gene ends were 6 bases for V and 4 bases for J; bases not matched to a gene: 15. In DNA, the CDR3 is TGTGCCAGCAGGTATCGAGTTGGGGGGGAAGGGTACGAGCAGTACTTC. It yields the protein CASRYRVGGEGYEQYF.

This clonotype was seen a few times. The chain couples TRBV19 to TRBJ2-7, with TRBD1 matching over 7 bases. V shed 2 bases, J shed 0 bases, and the junction held 7 bases outside the gene matches. The CDR3 runs 16 residues. Germline CDR1 and CDR2: LNHDA and SQIVND (reference sequence). Here the CDR3 reads CASSITGTDASYEQYF. The CDR3 DNA reads as TGTGCCAGTAGTATAACAGGGACAGATGCCTCCTACGAGCAGTACTTC.

The sample holds a few counts of this clonotype. This sequence joins TRBV7-8 and TRBJ2-5; 10 nucleotides line up with TRBD2. Germline CDR1 SGHVS, CDR2 FQNEAQ. The CDR3 totals 15 residues. The V segment lost 5 bases and the J segment 5 bases; nucleotides outside the gene matches: 8. CDR3 in DNA: TGTGCCAGCAGCGAAAGCGGGAGGGCCGCGGAGACCCAGTACTTC. Translated: CASSESGRAAETQYF.

The rearrangement joins TRBV7-2 to TRBJ2-1, with 8 bases aligning to TRBD1. This CDR3 has 15 residues. After removal of 1 base from V and 9 bases from J, the junction contained 8 bases not matched to a gene. Germline CDR1 and CDR2: SGHTA and FQGNSA. The CDR3 nucleotides read TGTGCCAGCAGCTTAGTGCGGACAGGGAAGAGTGAGCAGTTCTTC. It yields the protein CASSLVRTGKSEQFF.

The chain combines TRBV3-1 with TRBJ2-7; D unresolved. V lost 5 bases to trimming and J lost 6 bases, with 17 bases between them. Germline CDR1 is LGHDT and CDR2 is YNNKEL (reference sequence). This CDR3 spans 14 amino acids. The CDR3 protein is CASSGSARTSEQYF. The CDR3 DNA reads as TGTGCCAGCAGCGGCTCGGCCAGAACATCCGAGCAGTACTTC.

The chain employs TRBV20-1 and TRBJ2-2; no definite D call. V dropped 5 bases and J dropped 0 bases, with 10 bases sitting between them. Germline assignment: CDR1 DFQATT and CDR2 SNEGSKA (reference sequence). The CDR3 length is 14 residues. The DNA of the CDR3 is TGCAGTGCTGTACTTAGAGCGAACACCGGGGAGCTGTTTTTT. Residues: CSAVLRANTGELFF.

The genes are TRBV7-2 and TRBJ2-1, with 9 positions matching TRBD1. Germline CDR1 SGHTA, CDR2 FQGNSA. Trimming took 7 bases from V and 8 from J; bases not matched to a gene: 12. CDR3 length: 15 residues. The DNA of the CDR3 is TGTGCCAGCAACGCCCGGGACAGGGTCGGTCATGAGCAGTTCTTC. Its translation is CASNARDRVGHEQFF.

This clonotype was picked up a small number of times. The rearrangement links TRBV19 to TRBJ2-4, with 9 bases matching TRBD1. Unmatched junction bases numbered 12, after V lost 0 bases and J lost 0 bases. CDR3 length equals 20 residues. Per the germline V gene, CDR1 is LNHDA and CDR2 is SQIVND (reference sequence). The DNA for the CDR3 is TGTGCCAGTAGTATAGACGGCGGGGACAGGGCCCAATTAGCCAAAAACATTCAGTACTTC. Translated, it gives CASSIDGGDRAQLAKNIQYF.

V is TRBV6-2 or TRBV6-3 and J is TRBJ2-3; D might be TRBD2 (6 bases). CDR1 MNHEY and CDR2 SVGEGT come from the germline V gene. The CDR3 extends over 15 amino acids. V was shortened by 8 bases and J by 2 bases, with 17 bases between the two germline ends. The CDR3 reads CASRTGTSHTDTQYF. CDR3 DNA: TGTGCCAGCCGCACCGGGACTTCTCACACAGATACGCAGTATTTT.

The V gene is TRBV5-1, the J gene TRBJ2-7; D is perhaps TRBD1 (7 bases). V lost 4 bases and J lost 6, with 17 bases in between. CDR1 is SGHRS and CDR2 is YFSETQ in the germline V gene. CDR3 length: 14 amino acids. In DNA form, the CDR3 reads TGCGCCAGCAGCCCAACAGGGGACGGGGGCGAGCAGTACTTC. It translates to CASSPTGDGGEQYF.